A single sample gave rise to the 4 T cell receptor beta chains below, sequenced in a study of regulatory T cells in long-lasting Graves disease. Specified time point: persistent/refractory GD, antithyroid drugs over 5 years with positive TRAb. TCR sequences were obtained from RNA taken from PBMCs. Arm-PCR of CDR3 regions with iRepertoire HTBI primers generated TCR beta libraries. One entry per CDR3 protein, called by TCRdb with MiXCR from the multiplex PCR reads. Of about 430,000 distinct CDR3 sequences in the sample, roughly a fifth are singletons; the top ten hold 13% to 15%. The sequencing used peripheral blood mononuclear cells (PBMCs), collected when the disease was refractory, from a patient treated with antithyroid drugs. The receptors originated from a female donor with Graves disease.

The chain has TRBV29-1 and TRBJ1-1; D unclear. This CDR3 spans 11 amino acids. The germline gives CDR1 SQVTM, CDR2 ANQGSEA. The V end lost 6 bases, the J end lost 1 base, and 6 bases lay between the germline ends. The CDR3 DNA reads TGCAGCGTGGAGGGGAACACTGAAGCTTTCTTT. Its protein product is CSVEGNTEAFF.

The gene calls are TRBV30 and TRBJ2-2; TRBD2 agrees at 8 bases. Germline V gives CDR1 GTSNPN, CDR2 SVGIG (reference sequence). J gave up 1 base and V 6 bases, and 4 bases lay outside the gene matches. CDR3 length: 14 residues. The CDR3 coding sequence is TGTGCCTGTAGCGGGGTTCAGAACACCGGGGAGCTGTTTTTT. Protein product: CACSGVQNTGELFF.

The chain links TRBV19 to TRBJ2-2; no clear D gene. CDR1 is LNHDA and CDR2 is SQIVND in the germline V gene (reference sequence). V lost 6 bases and J lost 0, with 11 bases in between. CDR3 size: 15 residues. The CDR3 loop is CASRTTSANTGELFF. The CDR3 DNA sequence: TGTGCCAGTAGGACGACGAGCGCGAACACCGGGGAGCTGTTTTTT.

The chain joins TRBV5-1 to TRBJ2-3; maybe TRBD1 (6 bases). Per germline, CDR1 SGHRS and CDR2 YFSETQ. V lost 5 bases, J lost 0 bases, and 10 bases lay in between. The CDR3 has 14 amino acids. The CDR3 nucleotides are TGCGCCAGCAGGAAGGGGGACAGCACAGATACGCAGTATTTT. Translated, it gives CASRKGDSTDTQYF.